Below are 29 T cell receptor beta chains sequenced from a single sample in a study of blood T cells in healthy people across ages. With a J-beta primer mix and a sample-barcoded 5' primer, a second PCR ran about 7 to 11 cycles. TCRdb re-called the 5' RACE reads through MiXCR, storing one row per CDR3 protein. This sample has approximately 790,000 distinct CDR3 sequences, with 55% to 65% found just once. The sequencing input was blood. The receptors derive from a man aged 25 to 40 in good health.

This chain joins TRBV20-1 and TRBJ2-1; maybe TRBD1 (6 bases). Germline CDR1 and CDR2: DFQATT and SNEGSKA (reference sequence). The V end was cut by 1 base, the J end by 9 bases, with 13 bases between. This CDR3 has 13 amino acids. The CDR3 spells CSARVGGRGEQFF. CDR3 DNA: TGCAGTGCTAGAGTTGGGGGCCGAGGTGAGCAGTTCTTC.

The chain combines TRBV28 with TRBJ1-4; unclear D gene. V was pared by 6 bases and J by 0 bases, with 14 bases between. This CDR3 contains 16 residues. Germline V gene lookup returns CDR1 MDHEN and CDR2 SYDVKM. In DNA, the CDR3 is TGTGCCAGCAGCTGGACCCTCCTTGCAACTAATGAAAAACTGTTTTTT. It codes for CASSWTLLATNEKLFF.

CDR3: CASSPQAWDSGANVLTF. The DNA for the CDR3 is TGTGCCAGCAGCCCCCAGGCTTGGGACTCTGGGGCCAACGTCCTGACTTTC. This chain connects TRBV4-2 to TRBJ2-6; no firm D call. Trimming took off 4 bases at V and 0 bases at J, with 13 bases between the two ends. The CDR3 runs to 17 residues. CDR1 and CDR2 from the germline V gene are LGHNA and YNFKEQ.

To note about this clonotype: The junction shows a germline mismatch at one end, possibly a read error. V and J are TRBV24-1 and TRBJ2-1, with a tentative D call TRBD1 (8 bases). CDR3 length: 14 residues. CDR1 is KGHDR, CDR2 SFDVKD, per germline. The CDR3 loop is CATGDLDREGEQFF. CDR3 nucleotide sequence: TGTGCCACCGGTGACCTGGACAGGGAGGGTGAGCAGTTCTTC.

This clonotype came up once. The chain couples TRBV5-1 to TRBJ1-2; D possibly corresponds to TRBD1 (6 bases). The germline CDR1 and CDR2 sequences are SGHRS and YFSETQ. The CDR3 covers 16 residues. Trimming stripped 5 bases from V and 0 bases from J, with 17 bases between. CDR3 nucleotide sequence: TGCGCCAGCAGACTAACCTTTGACAGGACTAACTATGGCTACACCTTC. This translates into CASRLTFDRTNYGYTF.

The J gene is TRBJ2-7, the V gene TRBV10-3; 9 bases match TRBD1. V trimming: 6 bases; J trimming: 1 base; junction bases outside the gene matches: 10. The length of the CDR3 is 16 residues. Germline-derived CDR1 and CDR2 are ENHRY and SYGVKD. CDR3 region: CAIRAGQGSGSYEQYF. In DNA form, the CDR3 reads TGTGCCATCAGAGCCGGACAGGGGTCGGGATCCTACGAGCAGTACTTC.

This sequence joins TRBV5-4 and TRBJ2-1, with a weak D call TRBD1 (6 bases). CDR1 and CDR2 from the germline V gene are SGHNT and YYREEE (reference sequence). V lost 3 bases and J lost 5, with 18 bases in between. This CDR3 spans 16 amino acids. The CDR3 is CASSSLTSGHNNEQFF. The CDR3 DNA follows: TGTGCCAGCAGCTCACTGACGTCGGGACATAACAATGAGCAGTTCTTC.

The V and J genes are TRBV2 and TRBJ2-2, with a tentative D call TRBD2 (7 bases). This CDR3 has 15 amino acids. The ends were cut back, 10 bases at V and 5 bases at J, with 20 bases in the middle. Germline loops: CDR1 SNHLY, CDR2 FYNNEI. CDR3 loop: CAIPLAGGPTGELFF. DNA for the CDR3: TGTGCCATACCCCTAGCCGGGGGGCCGACCGGGGAGCTGTTTTTT.

The rearrangement links TRBV4-3 to TRBJ1-4, with 10 bases aligning to TRBD1. In germline, CDR1 is LGHNA, CDR2 YSLEER. This CDR3 region has 16 residues. The trim removed 4 bases at V and 5 bases at J, leaving 7 bases unmatched. CDR3 in DNA: TGCGCCAGCAGCCTCCTCGGGACAGGGGTCAATGAAAAACTGTTTTTT. Its protein product is CASSLLGTGVNEKLFF.

A few counts support this clonotype. This rearrangement joins TRBV4-3 to TRBJ1-1; a weak D match, TRBD1 (5 bases). Germline V gene sequence: CDR1 LGHNA, CDR2 YSLEER. Trimming cost V 0 bases and J 3 bases, with 14 bases left between them. CDR3 length: 16 residues. The CDR3 DNA sequence: TGCGCCAGCAGCCAAGATCCCCTCCGGGGGGACACTGAAGCTTTCTTT. It yields the protein CASSQDPLRGDTEAFF.

The rearrangement uses TRBV7-9 and TRBJ2-5; no firm D call. V was shortened by 5 bases and J by 5 bases, with 15 bases between the two germline ends. Germline assignment: CDR1 SEHNR and CDR2 FQNEAQ (reference sequence). The CDR3 is made up of 14 amino acids. The CDR3 region has the DNA TGTGCCAGCAGCGCCACCCCAACCCGGGAGACCCAGTACTTC. Its translation is CASSATPTRETQYF.

This chain connects TRBV6-5 to TRBJ1-2; weak D call: TRBD1 (6 bases). CDR3 length equals 11 residues. Germline V gene lookup returns CDR1 MNHEY and CDR2 SVGAGI. V gave up 8 bases and J gave up 7 bases, with 11 bases separating them. This CDR3 reads CASQGIGGYTF. The CDR3 region has the DNA TGTGCCAGCCAGGGGATAGGTGGCTACACCTTC.

The V gene is TRBV3-1, the J gene TRBJ2-3; no clear D gene. Trimming pared 0 bases from V and 4 bases from J, leaving 14 bases between. CDR3 size: 16 residues. Germline V gene sequence: CDR1 LGHDT, CDR2 YNNKEL (reference sequence). CDR3 sequence (DNA): TGTGCCAGCAGCCAAGATTTAGCCGCGGCACCAGATACGCAGTATTTT. Translated: CASSQDLAAAPDTQYF.

The chain recombines TRBV6-5 with TRBJ1-4; D unclear. Trimming pared 11 bases from V and 8 bases from J, leaving 15 bases between. This CDR3 has 12 amino acids. Germline assignment: CDR1 MNHEY and CDR2 SVGAGI. CDR3 protein: CACGLGREKLFF. In DNA form, the CDR3 reads TGTGCCTGCGGCCTAGGACGGGAAAAACTGTTTTTT.

The rearrangement joins TRBV4-3 to TRBJ2-7; D is ambiguous. Trimming removed 1 base at V and 6 bases at J, with 16 bases between. The length of the CDR3 is 15 residues. The germline CDR1 and CDR2 sequences are LGHNA and YSLEER. CDR3 in DNA: TGCGCCAGCAGCCAAGGTACCCGGACCGATCTCGAGCAGTACTTC. Translation: CASSQGTRTDLEQYF.

A few counts support this clonotype. This sequence joins TRBV29-1 and TRBJ2-5, with D possibly matching TRBD1 (6 bases). Looked up from germline, CDR1 is SQVTM and CDR2 is ANQGSEA. CDR3 length equals 13 residues. The V end was cut by 6 bases, the J end by 4 bases, with 15 bases between. In DNA form, the CDR3 reads TGCAGCGTCCCAGGGGAAGTCGGAGAGACCCAGTACTTC. Translating gives CSVPGEVGETQYF.

This clonotype was counted many times. The genes are TRBV20-1 and TRBJ2-1; D may be TRBD1 (5 bases). Germline V CDR1 and CDR2: DFQATT, SNEGSKA (reference sequence). Trimming removed 3 bases at V and 10 bases at J, with 16 bases between. CDR3 length equals 13 residues. This chain's CDR3 is CSASGHQGEEQFF. The CDR3 region has the DNA TGCAGTGCTAGTGGTCACCAGGGCGAAGAGCAGTTCTTC.

The rearrangement links TRBV20-1 to TRBJ2-5, with D possibly matching TRBD1 (6 bases). With the DNA end fitting TRBJ2-7 better, the J assignment may be wrong. Germline V gene data show CDR1 as DFQATT and CDR2 as SNEGSKA (reference sequence). This CDR3 contains 14 residues. DNA of the CDR3: TGCAGTGCTGGGGGATTCGGGACACCCATCGAGCAGTACTTC. This encodes CSAGGFGTPIEQYF.

This clonotype was seen a few times. This chain connects TRBV7-6 to TRBJ1-4; 7 nucleotides line up with TRBD1. With 4 bases clipped from V and 0 bases from J, the junction kept 2 bases outside the gene matches. The CDR3 totals 15 residues. Germline V lookup: CDR1 SGHVS, CDR2 FNYEAQ. CDR3 region: CASSWGTATNEKLFF. In DNA form, the CDR3 reads TGTGCCAGCAGCTGGGGGACAGCAACTAATGAAAAACTGTTTTTT.

This clonotype is a singleton in its sample. The chain recombines TRBV27 with TRBJ1-1; tentative D call: TRBD1 (6 bases). Germline CDR1 reads MNHEY; CDR2 reads SMNVEV (reference sequence). Deletions cut 6 bases from V and 5 bases from J, with 16 bases between. There are 14 residues in the CDR3. CDR3 nucleotide sequence: TGTGCCAGCAGGGAAGACAGGTTGGGGACTGAAGCTTTCTTT. Its protein is CASREDRLGTEAFF.

This clonotype has at least ten counts. The chain joins TRBV20-1 to TRBJ2-5; 9 bases align to TRBD2. The CDR3 totals 12 residues. Germline V gene sequence: CDR1 DFQATT, CDR2 SNEGSKA (reference sequence). J was trimmed by 5 bases and V by 4 bases; bases with no gene match: 2. CDR3 region: CSATAGGETQYF. The CDR3 coding sequence is TGCAGTGCTACAGCGGGGGGCGAGACCCAGTACTTC.

The chain is built from TRBV4-2 and TRBJ2-1; weak D call: TRBD2 (5 bases). The germline V gene has CDR1 LGHNA and CDR2 YNFKEQ. V shed 1 base and J shed 7 bases, with 14 bases lying between them. This CDR3 contains 15 residues. DNA for the CDR3: TGTGCCAGCAGCCAAGGTGCAGGAGGTTTGAATGAGCAGTTCTTC. It is translated as CASSQGAGGLNEQFF.

This clonotype has only a few counts. The V and J genes are TRBV9 and TRBJ2-1, with D unclear. The CDR3 loop spans 14 amino acids. V dropped 0 bases and J dropped 0 bases, with 4 bases sitting between them. CDR1 and CDR2 (germline): SGDLS, YYNGEE. The CDR3 is CASSVVGSYNEQFF. The CDR3, as DNA: TGTGCCAGCAGCGTAGTTGGCTCCTACAATGAGCAGTTCTTC.

The sample holds a few counts of this clonotype. This chain links TRBV9 with TRBJ2-3; D gene ambiguous. The germline V gene has CDR1 SGDLS and CDR2 YYNGEE. Trimming removed 4 bases from V and 0 bases from J, with 15 bases in between. The CDR3 consists of 16 residues. The CDR3 protein is CASSISNGRSTDTQYF. The CDR3 DNA is TGTGCCAGCAGCATCTCCAACGGCAGGAGCACAGATACGCAGTATTTT.

The chain carries TRBV20-1 and TRBJ1-1; tentatively, D is TRBD1 (5 bases). CDR3 length: 14 amino acids. Germline CDR1 and CDR2: DFQATT and SNEGSKA (reference sequence). V was clipped by 6 bases and J by 2 bases, with 16 bases between them. CDR3 sequence: CSASYRGTNTEAFF. The CDR3 DNA follows: TGCAGTGCCTCCTACCGTGGGACCAACACTGAAGCTTTCTTT.

This chain joins TRBV6-1 and TRBJ2-1; possible D gene TRBD1, 6 bases. V shed 6 bases and J shed 1 base, with 13 bases lying between them. The CDR3 covers 15 residues. The V gene's germline CDR1 is MNHNS and CDR2 SASEGT. The CDR3 loop is CASSLGANSYNEQFF. For the CDR3, the DNA is TGTGCCAGCAGCTTGGGGGCAAATTCCTACAATGAGCAGTTCTTC.

The chain links TRBV10-3 to TRBJ1-1, with a weak D call TRBD1 (6 bases). CDR1 ENHRY and CDR2 SYGVKD come from the germline V gene. The CDR3 runs to 14 residues. V was clipped by 2 bases and J by 3 bases, with 10 bases between them. The chain's CDR3 is CAISEDGGDTEAFF. The CDR3 coding sequence is TGTGCCATCAGTGAGGACGGGGGCGACACTGAAGCTTTCTTT.

This rearrangement joins TRBV20-1 to TRBJ2-7, with D uncertain. This CDR3 is 13 amino acids long. Germline V gives CDR1 DFQATT, CDR2 SNEGSKA (reference sequence). Trimming shortened V by 6 bases and J by 1 base, and 13 bases separated the two germline ends. CDR3 region: CSAPPGRSYEQYF. CDR3 sequence (DNA): TGCAGTGCCCCCCCCGGACGGTCCTACGAGCAGTACTTC.

The gene calls are TRBV5-1 and TRBJ1-4; perhaps TRBD1 as D (5 bases). The CDR3 spans 16 residues. The V and J ends lost 3 bases and 1 base respectively, with 13 bases between them. Germline V gene lookup returns CDR1 SGHRS and CDR2 YFSETQ. In DNA form, the CDR3 reads TGCGCCAGCAGCTCAAGGGCGGGGCGAACTAATGAAAAACTGTTTTTT. This codes for CASSSRAGRTNEKLFF.